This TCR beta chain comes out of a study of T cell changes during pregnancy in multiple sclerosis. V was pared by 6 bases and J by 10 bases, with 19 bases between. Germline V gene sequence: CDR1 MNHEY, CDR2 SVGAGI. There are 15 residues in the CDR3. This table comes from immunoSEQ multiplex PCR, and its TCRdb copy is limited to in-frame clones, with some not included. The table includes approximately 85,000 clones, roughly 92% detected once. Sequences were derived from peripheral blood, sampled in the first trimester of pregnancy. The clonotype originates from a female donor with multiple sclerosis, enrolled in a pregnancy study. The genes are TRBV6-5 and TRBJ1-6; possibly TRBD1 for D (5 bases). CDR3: CASSGTGGADSPLHF. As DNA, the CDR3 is TGTGCCAGCAGCGGTACAGGAGGGGCTGACTCACCCCTCCACTTT.